The T cell receptor (beta chain) under discussion was sequenced for a study of cytomegalovirus exposure and HLA in healthy donors. Study results and limitations: V- and J-gene trimming in TCR beta was tied to a missense DCLRE1C variant by an analysis performed later.

13 Jbeta primers and 60 Vbeta primers were used for the PCR. Repertoires were generated with immunoSEQ multiplex PCR, while TCRdb's copy carries only in-frame clones and drops some. Among about 160,000 clones, 85% were seen once, and the ten largest hold 1%. As for this clone: Its specificity is unknown.

Germline V lookup: CDR1 SNHLY, CDR2 FYNNEI. The CDR3 length is 12 residues. The V segment lost 6 bases and the J segment 9 bases; nucleotides outside the gene matches: 6. The specimen was PBMCs. The rearrangement links TRBV2 to TRBJ2-3, with 7 bases fitting TRBD2. The TCR originated in a boy aged 2 to 10 in good health and CMV-seronegative. CDR3 residues: CASSPTSWTQYF. Here the CDR3 DNA reads TGTGCCAGCAGCCCGACTAGCTGGACGCAGTATTTT.